This passage covers 20 T cell receptor beta chains from one sample sequenced in a study of control samples from healthy donors and cancer patients. The table came from immunoSEQ multiplex PCR; TCRdb's copy has only in-frame clones and leaves some out. This table has roughly 100,000 clones, just under 95% appearing once. Sequenced: blood. The receptor source for this set is a human donor in good health. The donor label of this sample is uncertain.

The chain uses TRBV7-3 and TRBJ2-1, with 8 positions matching TRBD1. With 0 bases clipped from V and 7 bases from J, the junction kept 11 bases outside the gene matches. Germline assignment: CDR1 SGHTA and CDR2 FQGTGA. The CDR3 is made up of 17 amino acids. CDR3 DNA sequence: TGTGCCAGCAGCTTAACGGGTGGGACAGGAGATGGGAATGAGCAGTTCTTC. Translating it yields CASSLTGGTGDGNEQFF.

The chain employs TRBV7-2 and TRBJ2-1; D is perhaps TRBD1 (5 bases). With 3 bases removed from V and 9 bases from J, the gap between germline ends came to 18 bases. Germline CDR1 reads SGHTA; CDR2 reads FQGNSA. CDR3 length: 15 amino acids. CDR3 nucleotide sequence: TGTGCCAGCAGCTTGCGGACAACCCTATTTGGTGAGCAGTTCTTC. Its translation: CASSLRTTLFGEQFF.

This chain joins TRBV4-1 and TRBJ2-2, with TRBD2 matching over 13 bases. V dropped 4 bases and J dropped 4; count of bases not matched to a gene: 12. Germline loops: CDR1 MGHRA, CDR2 YSYEKL. This CDR3 comprises 19 residues. CDR3 in amino acids: CASSPTTSGGATSTGELFF. The CDR3 DNA is TGCGCCAGCAGCCCGACCACTAGCGGGGGGGCGACGAGCACCGGGGAGCTGTTTTTT.

The chain combines TRBV7-9 with TRBJ1-5, with a tentative D call TRBD1 (5 bases). There are 14 residues in the CDR3. The V end lost 4 bases, the J end lost 5 bases, and 12 bases lay between the germline ends. The V gene's germline CDR1 is SEHNR and CDR2 FQNEAQ (reference sequence). The CDR3 sequence is CASSSRQLDQPQHF. The DNA for the CDR3 is TGTGCCAGCAGCTCGCGACAGTTAGATCAGCCCCAGCATTTT.

This rearrangement joins TRBV6-4 to TRBJ1-2, with TRBD1 matching over 10 bases. The CDR3 loop spans 16 amino acids. Germline CDR1 and CDR2: MRHNA and SNTAGT. After removal of 5 bases from V and 9 bases from J, the junction contained 15 bases not matched to a gene. CDR3 sequence: CASSLGWGQGLNRYTF. In DNA form, the CDR3 reads TGTGCCAGCAGTCTCGGTTGGGGACAGGGGCTTAATCGCTACACCTTC.

V is TRBV19 and J is TRBJ1-2; the D is unclear. The CDR3 covers 15 residues. Trimming took 5 bases from V and 0 from J, leaving 13 bases between them. CDR1 and CDR2 from the germline V gene are LNHDA and SQIVND (reference sequence). CDR3 sequence: CASSQTVIANYGYTF. CDR3 coding DNA: TGTGCCAGTAGTCAAACAGTGATAGCTAACTATGGCTACACCTTC.

The chain couples TRBV2 to TRBJ1-2, with D maybe TRBD1 (6 bases). The CDR3 is 12 amino acids. Trimming removed 6 bases from V and 8 bases from J, with 13 bases in between. The germline gives CDR1 SNHLY, CDR2 FYNNEI. The CDR3 DNA reads as TGTGCCAGCAGAGAACGGGGGCTGGGCTACACCTTC. Protein: CASRERGLGYTF.

This chain links TRBV5-6 with TRBJ1-3, with D hard to call. Germline V gene data show CDR1 as SGHDT and CDR2 as YYEEEE. With 4 bases removed from V and 7 bases from J, the gap between germline ends came to 9 bases. The CDR3 has 12 residues. The CDR3 loop reads CASSNKRNTIYF. Written as DNA, the CDR3 is TGTGCCAGCAGCAATAAAAGGAACACCATATATTTT. The full variable domain, with the rest looked up from reference TRBV5-6 and TRBJ1-3, is DAGVTQSPTHLIKTRGQQVTLRCSPKSGHDTVSWYQQALGQGPQFIFQYYEEEERQRGNFPDRFSGHQFPNYSSELNVNALLLGDSALYLCASSNKRNTIYFGEGSWLTVV.

The rearrangement uses TRBV18 and TRBJ1-1; D call uncertain. The CDR3 has 11 residues. Germline V CDR1 and CDR2: KGHSH, LQKENI. V lost 4 bases and J lost 7, with 7 bases in between. Here the CDR3 reads CASSREDEAFF. CDR3 coding DNA: TGTGCCAGCTCACGGGAAGATGAAGCTTTCTTT.

The chain combines TRBV30 with TRBJ2-1, with 11 bases identical to TRBD1. CDR3 length: 16 residues. Trimming cost V 2 bases and J 7 bases; bases outside gene matches: 10. CDR1 is GTSNPN, CDR2 SVGIG, per germline (reference sequence). The DNA for the CDR3 is TGTGCCTGGAGTTTTTCAGGGACAGGGGGTTTAAATGAGCAGTTCTTC. Translated, it gives CAWSFSGTGGLNEQFF.

This clone was seen just once. V usage is TRBV11-2 and J usage is TRBJ2-3, with 11 bases lining up with TRBD2. The J segment lost 2 bases and the V segment lost 4 bases, leaving 5 bases of the junction unmatched. Germline values: CDR1 SGHAT, CDR2 FQNNGV. There are 16 residues in the CDR3. CDR3 nucleotide sequence: TGTGCCAGCAGCTCGATAGCGGGGGGGAACACAGATACGCAGTATTTT. Translation: CASSSIAGGNTDTQYF. The variable domain in full, completed from reference TRBV11-2 and TRBJ2-3, reads EAGVAQSPRYKIIEKRQSVAFWCNPISGHATLYWYQQILGQGPKLLIQFQNNGVVDDSQLPKDRFSAERLKGVDSTLKIQPAKLEDSAVYLCASSSIAGGNTDTQYFGPGTRLTVL.

V usage is TRBV3-1 (or the pseudogene TRBV3-2) and J usage is TRBJ1-1, with D unclear. Deletions cut 4 bases from V and 1 base from J, with 10 bases between. Per the germline V gene, CDR1 is LGHDT and CDR2 is YNNKEL (reference sequence). The CDR3 is 14 amino acids. The CDR3 DNA reads as TGTGCCAGCAGCCCATATAGCTCGAACACTGAAGCTTTCTTT. Its protein product is CASSPYSSNTEAFF.

The sample holds one count of this clone. J is TRBJ1-3 and V is TRBV23-1; no reliable D call. TRBV23-1 is marked as an open reading frame, function uncertain. Between the trimmed V and J ends, which lost 3 bases and 1 base, there was a span of 7 bases. The CDR3 has 14 amino acids. CDR3 loop: CASSHSGSGNTIYF. The DNA of the CDR3 is TGCGCCAGCAGTCATAGCGGGTCTGGAAACACCATATATTTT.

The rearrangement joins TRBV7-9 to TRBJ1-1, with a weak D call TRBD1 (5 bases). The CDR3 runs 15 residues. Trimming stripped 1 base from V and 4 bases from J, with 13 bases between. The V gene's germline CDR1 is SEHNR and CDR2 FQNEAQ (reference sequence). In nucleotides, the CDR3 is TGTGCCAGCAGCTTAGAACGGGGCGCGGGCACTGAAGCTTTCTTT. This gives the protein CASSLERGAGTEAFF.

V and J are TRBV18 and TRBJ1-1; maybe TRBD1 (6 bases). Germline V gene data show CDR1 as KGHSH and CDR2 as LQKENI. The CDR3 contains 13 residues. V was cut by 2 bases and J by 4 bases, with 8 bases left in between. CDR3 residues: CASSPEDSTEAFF. DNA of the CDR3: TGTGCCAGCTCACCAGAGGACAGCACTGAAGCTTTCTTT.

The chain links TRBV10-2 to TRBJ1-1; a weak D match, TRBD1 (6 bases). CDR1 and CDR2 from the germline V gene are WSHSY and SAAADI. This CDR3 contains 14 residues. The V end was cut by 3 bases, the J end by 0 bases, with 8 bases between. The CDR3 DNA follows: TGCGCCAGCAGTGATGACAGGATGAACACTGAAGCTTTCTTT. Translated, it gives CASSDDRMNTEAFF.

In this sample, this clone turned up a few times. The rearrangement joins TRBV11-2 to TRBJ2-6; D is unclear. The CDR3 has 13 residues. V lost 5 bases and J lost 12, with 14 bases in between. The germline V gene has CDR1 SGHAT and CDR2 FQNNGV. The CDR3 protein is CASSLGVQAVLTF. The CDR3 nucleotides read TGTGCCAGCAGCCTAGGCGTTCAGGCCGTCCTGACTTTC. Based on the CDR3 plus reference TRBV11-2 and TRBJ2-6, the full variable domain is EAGVAQSPRYKIIEKRQSVAFWCNPISGHATLYWYQQILGQGPKLLIQFQNNGVVDDSQLPKDRFSAERLKGVDSTLKIQPAKLEDSAVYLCASSLGVQAVLTFGAGSRLTVL.

The chain uses TRBV5-8 and TRBJ2-5, with 9 positions matching TRBD2. The germline gives CDR1 SGHTS, CDR2 YDEGEE. The CDR3 loop spans 18 amino acids. After removal of 2 bases from V and 5 bases from J, the junction contained 16 bases not matched to a gene. The CDR3, as DNA: TGTGCCAGCAGCTTCGGTAGCGGGGGCCACCGCGAGAGGGAGACCCAGTACTTC. Amino acids: CASSFGSGGHRERETQYF. The full variable domain, with the rest looked up from reference TRBV5-8 and TRBJ2-5, is EAGVTQSPTHLIKTRGQQATLRCSPISGHTSVYWYQQALGLGLQFLLWYDEGEERNRGNFPPRFSGRQFPNYSSELNVNALELEDSALYLCASSFGSGGHRERETQYFGPGTRLLVL.

CDR3 residues: CASSERGLAGSTDTQYF. CDR3 DNA sequence: TGTGCCAGCAGTGAACGGGGACTAGCGGGAAGCACAGATACGCAGTATTTT. J is TRBJ2-3 and V is TRBV25-1; 13 bases are shared with TRBD2. The CDR3 loop spans 17 amino acids. CDR1 MGHDK and CDR2 SYGVNS come from the germline V gene. Trimming at V came to 2 bases and at J to 0 bases, leaving 2 bases not matched to a gene.

This chain uses TRBV21-1 with TRBJ1-5. TRBV21-1 is classified as a pseudogene. The CDR3 loop spans 17 amino acids. CDR3 sequence: CASPPPDILGGNQPQHF. DNA for the CDR3: TGTGCCAGCCCCCCCCCGGACATCCTGGGGGGCAATCAGCCCCAGCATTTT.